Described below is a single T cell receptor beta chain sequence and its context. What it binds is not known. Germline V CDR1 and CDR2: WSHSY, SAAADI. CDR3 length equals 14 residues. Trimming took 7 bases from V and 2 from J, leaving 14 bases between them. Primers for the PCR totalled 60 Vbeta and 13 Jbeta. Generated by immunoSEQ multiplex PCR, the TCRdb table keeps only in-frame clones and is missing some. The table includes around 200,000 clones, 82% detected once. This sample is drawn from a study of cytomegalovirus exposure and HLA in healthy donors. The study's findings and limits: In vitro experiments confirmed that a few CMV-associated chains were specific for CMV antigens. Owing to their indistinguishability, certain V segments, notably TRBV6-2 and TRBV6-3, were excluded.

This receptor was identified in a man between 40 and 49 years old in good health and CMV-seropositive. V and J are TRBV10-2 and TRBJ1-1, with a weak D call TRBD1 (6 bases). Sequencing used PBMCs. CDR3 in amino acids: CASNKQGFNTEAFF. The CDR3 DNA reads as TGCGCCAGCAACAAACAGGGATTTAACACTGAAGCTTTCTTT.